Listed below are T cell receptor beta chains from one sample, sequenced in a study of shared clonotypes between healthy human individuals. The protocol was immunoSEQ multiplex PCR, while the TCRdb copy is restricted to in-frame clones and leaves out a portion. The sample yields around 650,000 clones, 96% seen once. Sequenced material: naive CD8+ T cells sorted from blood. The receptors shown here come from a woman aged 30 to 39 in good health. The CDR3 runs from the conserved cysteine through the conserved F or W. A D gene is named only where the DNA matches it firmly. Only some rows state a clone size, as once, few, many or a class for expanded clones.

abundance	v_gene	d_gene	j_gene	CDR3aa	CDR3nt
-	TRBV5-8	-	TRBJ1-5	CASEDSQNQPQHF	TGTGCCAGTGAGGACAGCCAAAATCAGCCCCAGCATTTT
once	TRBV5-5	-	TRBJ1-3	CASSWGFSGNTIYF	TGTGCCAGCAGCTGGGGGTTCTCTGGAAACACCATATATTTT
once	TRBV4-1	-	TRBJ2-7	CASSRRLAGSPEQYF	TGCGCCAGCAGCCGAAGGCTGGCGGGGTCCCCCGAGCAGTACTTC
-	TRBV28	-	TRBJ1-2	CASSLVGGDYGYTF	TGTGCCAGCAGTCTGGTCGGGGGGGACTATGGCTACACCTTC
-	TRBV6-6	-	TRBJ1-1	CASRATVNTEAFF	TGTGCCAGCAGAGCGACGGTGAACACTGAAGCTTTCTTT
-	TRBV5-1	-	TRBJ2-3	CASSLVQGSTDTQYF	TGCGCCAGCAGCTTGGTCCAGGGGAGCACAGATACGCAGTATTTT
-	TRBV5-8	-	TRBJ2-7	CASSFSGGISYEQYF	TGTGCCAGCAGCTTCTCAGGGGGGATCTCCTACGAGCAGTACTTC
-	TRBV27	-	TRBJ1-1	CASSLTVNTEAFF	TGTGCCAGCAGCCTGACAGTAAACACTGAAGCTTTCTTT
-	TRBV5-5	TRBD2	TRBJ2-3	CASSSGLAGFTDTQYF	TGTGCCAGCAGCTCCGGACTAGCGGGGTTCACAGATACGCAGTATTTT
once	TRBV7-9	-	TRBJ2-7	CASSLRTGDEQYF	TGTGCCAGCAGCCTCCGGACTGGGGACGAGCAGTACTTC
-	TRBV27	-	TRBJ1-3	CASSLTGTGNTIYF	TGTGCCAGCAGTCTTACAGGGACTGGAAACACCATATATTTT
-	TRBV28	-	TRBJ2-1	CASSLGQLYNEQFF	TGTGCCAGCAGTTTGGGGCAGCTGTACAATGAGCAGTTCTTC
few	TRBV11-2	-	TRBJ2-7	CASSFGGYEQYF	TGTGCCAGCAGCTTTGGGGGCTACGAGCAGTACTTC
once	TRBV4-1	TRBD2	TRBJ2-7	CASSQNSGSSYEQYF	TGCGCCAGCAGCCAGAATAGCGGGAGTTCCTACGAGCAGTACTTC
-	TRBV4-1	-	TRBJ1-1	CASSFSLGGDTEAFF	TGCGCCAGCAGCTTTTCCCTCGGGGGGGACACTGAAGCTTTCTTT
-	TRBV11-3	-	TRBJ2-1	CASSRGTANEQFF	TGTGCCAGCAGTCGAGGGACCGCGAATGAGCAGTTCTTC
-	TRBV2	-	TRBJ1-2	CASSVGAEFYGYTF	TGTGCCAGCAGTGTCGGAGCAGAATTCTATGGCTACACCTTC
-	TRBV28	-	TRBJ2-7	CASSYDRNYEQYF	TGTGCCAGCAGTTACGACAGGAACTACGAGCAGTACTTC
once	TRBV5-1	-	TRBJ1-1	CASSGVNTEAFF	TGCGCCAGCAGCGGAGTGAACACTGAAGCTTTCTTT
-	TRBV7-9	-	TRBJ1-6	CASSFWNSPLHF	TGTGCCAGCAGCTTCTGGAATTCACCCCTCCACTTT
-	TRBV6-5	-	TRBJ2-1	CASSFSSGSKFF	TGTGCCAGCAGTTTCTCCAGCGGGTCCAAGTTCTTC
-	TRBV27	-	TRBJ2-7	CASSLGSSFYEQYF	TGTGCCAGCAGTTTAGGTAGTAGCTTCTACGAGCAGTACTTC
once	TRBV27	TRBD2	TRBJ2-3	CASTRAGGPTLTDTQYF	TGTGCCAGCACCCGGGCGGGAGGCCCCACTTTGACAGATACGCAGTATTTT
-	TRBV2	TRBD2	TRBJ2-3	CASRSGTSGNASTDTQYF	TGTGCCAGCAGGAGCGGGACTAGCGGAAATGCTAGCACAGATACGCAGTATTTT
-	TRBV11-3	TRBD1	TRBJ2-7	CASSLVGDRVGREQYF	TGTGCCAGCAGCTTAGTGGGGGACAGGGTGGGTCGCGAGCAGTACTTC
-	TRBV28	-	TRBJ2-7	CASSLLTFSYEQYF	TGTGCCAGCAGTTTATTAACATTCTCCTACGAGCAGTACTTC
-	TRBV7-8	-	TRBJ2-7	CASSFVGGPDEQYF	TGTGCCAGCAGCTTCGTTGGAGGGCCGGACGAGCAGTACTTC
-	TRBV5-4	TRBD1	TRBJ1-4	CASSLGQGVEKLFF	TGTGCCAGCAGCTTGGGACAGGGGGTAGAAAAACTGTTTTTT
once	TRBV28	-	TRBJ2-5	CASSLAHSQETQYF	TGTGCCAGCAGCCTTGCCCACAGCCAAGAGACCCAGTACTTC
-	TRBV7-6	TRBD2	TRBJ2-3	CASSFGTSGGAFSDTQYF	TGTGCCAGCAGCTTTGGGACTAGCGGTGGAGCATTTTCAGATACGCAGTATTTT
-	TRBV7-9	-	TRBJ1-1	CASSLAPGGLNTEAFF	TGTGCCAGCAGCTTAGCGCCTGGGGGATTGAACACTGAAGCTTTCTTT
-	TRBV28	-	TRBJ2-2	CASSFTNTGELFF	TGTGCCAGCAGTTTTACTAACACCGGGGAGCTGTTTTTT
-	TRBV27	-	TRBJ2-2	CASSQDGGYTGELFF	TGTGCCAGCAGCCAAGACGGGGGATACACCGGGGAGCTGTTTTTT
once	TRBV27	-	TRBJ1-2	CASSLNSGNYGYTF	TGTGCCAGCAGTTTGAATTCCGGTAACTATGGCTACACCTTC
-	TRBV6-1	-	TRBJ2-2	CASSEHHSAGELFF	TGTGCCAGCAGTGAACACCACTCCGCCGGGGAGCTGTTTTTT
-	TRBV27	-	TRBJ2-2	CASSSYGGELFF	TGTGCCAGCAGTTCTTATGGAGGGGAGCTGTTTTTT
-	TRBV20-1	-	TRBJ2-7	CSAEFGYEQYF	TGCAGTGCTGAGTTTGGCTACGAGCAGTACTTC
-	TRBV9	-	TRBJ1-1	CASSVGDIGPNTEAFF	TGTGCCAGCAGCGTCGGGGATATCGGACCGAACACTGAAGCTTTCTTT
-	TRBV11-2	TRBD2	TRBJ2-3	CASSLGPADAGGPDTQYF	TGTGCCAGCAGCTTAGGCCCCGCGGACGCGGGAGGGCCTGATACGCAGTATTTT
-	TRBV28	-	TRBJ2-7	CATRDTGMGEQYF	TGTGCCACCCGAGACACAGGGATGGGGGAGCAGTACTTC